Each of the 23 T cell receptor beta chains below was sequenced from the same sample in a study of T cell responses to AZD1222 COVID-19 vaccine. TCRdb's table, derived via immunoSEQ multiplex PCR, lists solely in-frame clones and lacks some. The repertoire includes approximately 100,000 clones, about nine tenths of them detected once, and 3.3% sits in the top ten. The sequences come from peripheral blood, collected 28 days after the second dose of the MenACWY control vaccine. The receptors here all came from an adult who received the MenACWY meningococcal vaccine as a control.

The chain combines TRBV3-1 (or the pseudogene TRBV3-2) with TRBJ1-4; 7 bases match TRBD1. This CDR3 region has 14 residues. Germline CDR1 reads LGHDT; CDR2 reads YNNKEL (reference sequence). Trimming took 5 bases from V and 8 from J; bases not matched to a gene: 8. Here the CDR3 reads CASSAGTAWEKLFF. The CDR3 DNA is TGTGCCAGCAGCGCCGGGACAGCTTGGGAAAAACTGTTTTTT.

The genes are TRBV30 and TRBJ1-1; 11 bases are shared with TRBD1. CDR3 length: 14 residues. Germline V lookup: CDR1 GTSNPN, CDR2 SVGIG (reference sequence). Unmatched junction bases numbered 4, after V lost 4 bases and J lost 3 bases. Here the CDR3 DNA reads TGTGCCTGGACCGGGGACAGGGGGGACACTGAAGCTTTCTTT. It is translated as CAWTGDRGDTEAFF.

The gene calls are TRBV9 and TRBJ1-1; 8 bases are a match to TRBD1. The V segment lost 0 bases and the J segment 0 bases; nucleotides outside the gene matches: 4. This CDR3 region has 16 residues. The germline CDR1 and CDR2 sequences are SGDLS and YYNGEE. CDR3 sequence: CASSVAGQGMNTEAFF. The DNA for the CDR3 is TGTGCCAGCAGCGTAGCTGGACAGGGCATGAACACTGAAGCTTTCTTT. Filled out from reference TRBV9 and TRBJ1-1, the complete variable domain reads DSGVTQTPKHLITATGQRVTLRCSPRSGDLSVYWYQQSLDQGLQFLIQYYNGEERAKGNILERFSAQQFPDLHSELNLSSLELGDSALYFCASSVAGQGMNTEAFFGQGTRLTVV.

This chain links TRBV10-3 with TRBJ1-1; 7 nucleotides line up with TRBD1. Germline-derived CDR1 and CDR2 are ENHRY and SYGVKD. The CDR3 covers 15 residues. The trim removed 3 bases at V and 1 base at J, leaving 5 bases unmatched. Written as DNA, the CDR3 is TGTGCCATCAGTGAACAGGGACAGTCGAACACTGAAGCTTTCTTT. Amino acids: CAISEQGQSNTEAFF.

This chain links TRBV10-3 with TRBJ1-5; D perhaps matches TRBD1 (6 bases). Germline V gives CDR1 ENHRY, CDR2 SYGVKD. The germline V and J ends were trimmed by 9 bases and 0 bases, with 15 bases remaining between them. The CDR3 extends over 15 amino acids. The CDR3 spells CAIDQGPYSNQPQHF. The CDR3 nucleotides are TGTGCCATAGATCAGGGGCCTTATAGCAATCAGCCCCAGCATTTT.

On this clone itself: The sample carries other DNA sequences with the same CDR3. This rearrangement joins TRBV12-3 or TRBV12-4 to TRBJ1-5; D remains unclear. The CDR3 contains 12 residues. Trimming took off 6 bases at V and 1 base at J, with 4 bases between the two ends. The CDR3 sequence is CASSRSNQPQHF. The CDR3 bases are TGTGCCAGCAGCCGCAGCAATCAGCCCCAGCATTTT.

The chain is built from TRBV10-3 and TRBJ1-1; D may be TRBD1 (6 bases). Germline values: CDR1 ENHRY, CDR2 SYGVKD. Trimming pared 6 bases from V and 8 bases from J, leaving 16 bases between. This CDR3 region has 13 residues. The DNA for the CDR3 is TGTGCCATCAGCAACATCACCACAGGGGAAGCTTTCTTT. Translating it yields CAISNITTGEAFF.

The chain employs TRBV7-2 and TRBJ2-1, with 8 bases lining up with TRBD1. Germline V CDR1 and CDR2: SGHTA, FQGNSA. V was pared by 1 base and J by 6 bases, with 5 bases of the junction left unmatched. The CDR3 has 15 residues. The DNA for the CDR3 is TGTGCCAGCAGCTTAGGTGGGACAGGCGGCAATGAGCAGTTCTTC. Protein: CASSLGGTGGNEQFF.

V gene TRBV7-2 combines with J gene TRBJ2-5; D gene unclear. This CDR3 has 16 residues. The ends were cut back, 0 bases at V and 5 bases at J, with 16 bases in the middle. Germline V gene sequence: CDR1 SGHTA, CDR2 FQGNSA. The CDR3 region is CASSLAGRPVPETQYF. The CDR3, as DNA: TGTGCCAGCAGCTTAGCGGGCAGACCCGTCCCCGAGACCCAGTACTTC.

V and J are TRBV6-2 or TRBV6-3 and TRBJ2-1; tentatively, D is TRBD1 or TRBD2 (5 bases each). This CDR3 is built from 18 residues. Trimming removed 2 bases at V and 5 bases at J, with 22 bases between. Germline assignment: CDR1 MNHEY and CDR2 SVGEGT. CDR3: CASSYDTRVGVLHNEQFF. DNA for the CDR3: TGTGCCAGCAGTTACGATACCAGGGTGGGGGTCCTTCACAATGAGCAGTTCTTC.

Only one count was recorded for this clone. The rearrangement uses TRBV7-9 and TRBJ1-4; the match to TRBD1 covers 9 bases. The CDR3 extends over 15 amino acids. CDR1 is SEHNR and CDR2 is FQNEAQ in the germline V gene (reference sequence). The junction had 10 bases not matched to a gene; V was cut back by 6 bases and J by 8 bases. Written as DNA, the CDR3 is TGTGCCAGCAGGGATCCCGGGACAGGGAACGAAAAACTGTTTTTT. Protein: CASRDPGTGNEKLFF.

The chain recombines TRBV14 with TRBJ1-2, with D perhaps matching TRBD1 (5 bases). V dropped 0 bases and J dropped 2 bases, with 13 bases sitting between them. The CDR3 extends over 16 amino acids. The germline V gene has CDR1 SGHDN and CDR2 FVKESK. The CDR3 nucleotides are TGTGCCAGCAGCCAAGAAGTTTTTGGGGACAACTATGGCTACACCTTC. Translated, it gives CASSQEVFGDNYGYTF.

This chain links TRBV28 with TRBJ2-7; D call uncertain. This CDR3 is built from 14 residues. From germline, CDR1 is MDHEN and CDR2 SYDVKM. V dropped 4 bases and J dropped 3 bases, with 13 bases sitting between them. The CDR3 nucleotides are TGTGCCAGCAGTTCCCGGACGGTGGTCTACGAGCAGTACTTC. It encodes CASSSRTVVYEQYF.

V and J are TRBV5-1 and TRBJ2-7; 9 bases match TRBD1. Germline V lookup: CDR1 SGHRS, CDR2 YFSETQ. This CDR3 is 15 amino acids long. Trimming at V came to 4 bases and at J to 5 bases, leaving 10 bases not matched to a gene. The CDR3 DNA sequence: TGCGCCAGCAGCCCCGGACAGGGGCTCGTCCACGAGCAGTACTTC. This codes for CASSPGQGLVHEQYF.

This clone was observed a single time. The J gene is TRBJ2-1, the V gene TRBV7-9; D call uncertain. The V end was cut by 1 base, the J end by 4 bases, with 8 bases between. CDR3 length equals 14 residues. Germline V lookup: CDR1 SEHNR, CDR2 FQNEAQ (reference sequence). The CDR3 protein is CASSLESEYNEQFF. In nucleotides, the CDR3 is TGTGCCAGCAGCTTAGAGAGCGAGTACAATGAGCAGTTCTTC. Together with reference TRBV7-9 and TRBJ2-1, the CDR3 gives the full variable domain: DTGVSQNPRHKITKRGQNVTFRCDPISEHNRLYWYRQTLGQGPEFLTYFQNEAQLEKSRLLSDRFSAERPKGSFSTLEIQRTEQGDSAMYLCASSLESEYNEQFFGPGTRLTVL.

This clone was seen a single time. The V call is TRBV27, the J call TRBJ2-7; D uncertain. Trimming shortened V by 2 bases and J by 2 bases, and 16 bases separated the two germline ends. Germline V gives CDR1 MNHEY, CDR2 SMNVEV (reference sequence). CDR3 length: 16 residues. The chain's CDR3 is CASSLKGSFFPYEQYF. In nucleotides, the CDR3 is TGTGCCAGCAGTTTAAAGGGCAGTTTTTTTCCCTACGAGCAGTACTTC.

The rearrangement uses TRBV5-5 and TRBJ2-3; 13 bases are shared with TRBD2. Germline trimming cut 4 bases from V and 6 bases from J; bases unmatched to any gene: 11. The germline V gene encodes CDR1 SGHKS and CDR2 YYEKEE (reference sequence). CDR3 size: 17 residues. CDR3 DNA: TGTGCCAGCAGCGGGGAGGGGACTAGCGGGGAGGGCGATACGCAGTATTTT. The encoded protein is CASSGEGTSGEGDTQYF.

To note about this clone: This is likely a read error, given that the CDR3 carries no conserved phenylalanine or tryptophan at its end. The rearrangement joins TRBV18 to TRBJ1-1, with D perhaps TRBD1 (5 bases). This CDR3 has 15 amino acids. The germline V and J ends were trimmed by 3 bases and 2 bases, with 13 bases remaining between them. Germline V lookup: CDR1 KGHSH, CDR2 LQKENI. The DNA of the CDR3 is TGTGCCAGCTCACCCCGCCAGGGCCGAAACACTGAAGCTTTCTCT. It encodes CASSPRQGRNTEAFS.

This clone appeared once. The V call is TRBV28, the J call TRBJ1-5; D is ambiguous. CDR3 size: 14 residues. V was trimmed by 2 bases and J by 6 bases, leaving 11 bases between them. Germline-derived CDR1 and CDR2 are MDHEN and SYDVKM. The CDR3 coding sequence is TGTGCCAGCAGTTTAACCAGGACGGGTCAGCCCCAGCATTTT. This encodes CASSLTRTGQPQHF. Full variable domain (remainder filled in from reference TRBV28 and TRBJ1-5): DVKVTQSSRYLVKRTGEKVFLECVQDMDHENMFWYRQDPGLGLRLIYFSYDVKMKEKGDIPEGYSVSREKKERFSLILESASTNQTSMYLCASSLTRTGQPQHFGDGTRLSIL.

This sequence joins TRBV18 and TRBJ2-6; 7 nucleotides match TRBD1. V trimming: 4 bases; J trimming: 0 bases; junction bases outside the gene matches: 9. This CDR3 comprises 18 residues. Per germline, CDR1 KGHSH and CDR2 LQKENI. The CDR3 loop is CASSHRQGSSSGANVLTF. In DNA, the CDR3 is TGTGCCAGCTCACACAGACAGGGCTCATCCTCTGGGGCCAACGTCCTGACTTTC.

The chain has TRBV30 and TRBJ2-7; no clear D. The ends were cut back, 2 bases at V and 0 bases at J, with 14 bases in the middle. The CDR3 is 15 residues long. Looked up from germline, CDR1 is GTSNPN and CDR2 is SVGIG (reference sequence). CDR3 amino acids: CAWSFGRTYSYEQYF. The CDR3 nucleotides are TGTGCCTGGAGTTTTGGCAGAACATACTCCTACGAGCAGTACTTC.

The CDR3 coding sequence is TGCGCCAGCAGCTTGGAATCGCAGGGGGTCAAGCAGTACTTC. Its translation is CASSLESQGVKQYF. This chain uses TRBV5-1 with TRBJ2-7, with 7 bases matching TRBD1. This CDR3 is 14 amino acids long. CDR1 and CDR2 (germline): SGHRS, YFSETQ. V shed 0 bases, J shed 8 bases, and the junction held 8 bases outside the gene matches. The variable domain in full, with the rest retrieved from reference TRBV5-1 and TRBJ2-7, is KAGVTQTPRYLIKTRGQQVTLSCSPISGHRSVSWYQQTPGQGLQFLFEYFSETQRNKGNFPGRFSGRQFSNSRSEMNVSTLELGDSALYLCASSLESQGVKQYFGPGTRLTVT.

CDR3 DNA sequence: TGTGCCACAGGGAGGAGAAGGACTGAAGCTTTCTTT. As protein: CATGRRRTEAFF. The V gene is TRBV14, the J gene TRBJ1-1; tentatively, D is TRBD1 (5 bases). Germline CDR1 SGHDN, CDR2 FVKESK. Deletions cut 10 bases from V and 5 bases from J, with 14 bases between. This CDR3 is 12 amino acids long. The full variable domain, completed using reference TRBV14 and TRBJ1-1, is EAGVTQFPSHSVIEKGQTVTLRCDPISGHDNLYWYRRVMGKEIKFLLHFVKESKQDESGMPNNRFLAERTGGTYSTLKVQPAELEDSGVYFCATGRRRTEAFFGQGTRLTVV.